The rows below give T cell receptor beta chains drawn from one sample of a study of PD-L1 blockade in urothelial cancer. The repertoire was sequenced with immunoSEQ multiplex PCR; TCRdb's copy has only in-frame clones and lacks some. The profile shows about 56,000 clones, less than 90% of them singletons. The sample consisted of PBMCs, taken around atezolizumab (anti-PD-L1) treatment. The source of these receptors is a man in his 70s with urothelial cancer. CDR3s include the opening cysteine and the closing phenylalanine or tryptophan. A D gene is named only where the DNA matches it firmly. Clone size, where shown, is once, few, many, or a class for clones that have expanded.

>TRBJ1-2|.|TRBV27|12|TRBD1
CASSLRGRGYTF
TGTGCCAGCAGTCTCAGGGGGCGAGGCTACACCTTC
>TRBJ2-6|.|TRBV5-5|14|.
CASPRSSGANVLTF
TGTGCCAGCCCCAGAAGCTCTGGGGCCAACGTCCTGACTTTC
>TRBJ1-4|.|TRBV29-1|13|TRBD1
CSVRTGGVEKLFF
TGCAGCGTCCGGACAGGGGGGGTGGAAAAACTGTTTTTT
>TRBJ1-2|.|TRBV9|13|.
CASSVGGPGGYTF
TGTGCCAGCAGCGTAGGCGGCCCGGGGGGCTACACCTTC
>TRBJ2-7|.|TRBV18|14|TRBD1
CASSPRDRAYEQYF
TGTGCCAGCTCACCTCGGGACAGGGCCTACGAGCAGTACTTC
>TRBJ1-1|.|TRBV16|13|.
CASSQEGETEAFF
TGTGCCAGCAGCCAAGAGGGAGAGACTGAAGCTTTCTTT
>TRBJ2-1|.|TRBV10-3|14|TRBD1
CAISDGQGVNEQFF
TGTGCCATCAGTGATGGACAGGGGGTAAATGAGCAGTTCTTC
>TRBJ1-5|.|TRBV7-8|16|TRBD1
CASSFGTVLSNQPQHF
TGTGCCAGCAGCTTCGGGACAGTCCTTAGCAATCAGCCCCAGCATTTT
>TRBJ2-3|.|TRBV19|11|.
CASSSRDTQYF
TGTGCCAGTTCCTCGAGGGATACGCAGTATTTT
>TRBJ2-2|.|TRBV6-6|16|.
CASSSHAAGDTGELFF
TGTGCCAGCAGCTCACACGCAGCAGGGGACACCGGGGAGCTGTTTTTT
>TRBJ1-1|.|TRBV28|14|.
CASSLGTSVAEAFF
TGTGCCAGCAGTTTGGGCACCTCGGTGGCTGAAGCTTTCTTT
>TRBJ2-3|.|TRBV5-1|15|TRBD2
CASSFSGASTDTQYF
TGCGCCAGCAGCTTTAGCGGGGCTAGCACAGATACGCAGTATTTT
>TRBJ1-1|.|TRBV5-1|15|.
CASSLVGLMNTEAFF
TGCGCCAGCAGCTTGGTGGGACTCATGAACACTGAAGCTTTCTTT
>TRBJ2-4|.|TRBV5-4|14|.
CASSFYGAKNIQYF
TGTGCCAGCAGCTTCTACGGGGCCAAAAACATTCAGTACTTC
>TRBJ1-2|few|TRBV18|15|.
CASSPREGGRYGYTF
TGTGCCAGCTCACCACGGGAAGGCGGGCGATATGGCTACACCTTC
>TRBJ2-7|few|TRBV6-6|10|.
CASSWREQYF
TGTGCCAGCAGTTGGAGGGAGCAGTACTTC
>TRBJ2-7|few|TRBV27|16|TRBD2
CASSSPEAGGKYEQYF
TGTGCCAGCAGTTCCCCCGAAGCGGGAGGGAAATACGAGCAGTACTTC
>TRBJ2-3|.|TRBV4-1|14|.
CASSHLSGTDTQYF
TGCGCCAGCAGCCATCTTAGCGGCACAGATACGCAGTATTTT
>TRBJ2-2|.|TRBV28|14|TRBD1
CASRLQGSTGELFF
TGTGCCAGCAGGCTACAGGGGAGCACCGGGGAGCTGTTTTTT
>TRBJ2-1|.|TRBV7-9|16|TRBD2
CASSPPGTSGRSAQFF
TGTGCCAGCAGCCCCCCCGGGACTAGCGGGAGATCAGCGCAGTTCTTC
>TRBJ1-1|.|TRBV19|13|.
CASSIEGYNEAFF
TGTGCCAGTAGTATCGAGGGTTACAATGAAGCTTTCTTT
>TRBJ2-5|.|TRBV7-8|14|.
CASSLVASQETQYF
TGTGCCAGCAGCTTAGTGGCTAGCCAAGAGACCCAGTACTTC
>TRBJ2-1|.|TRBV18|15|.
CASSPSGSTYNEQFF
TGTGCCAGCTCACCCAGCGGGTCGACCTACAATGAGCAGTTCTTC
>TRBJ2-7|.|TRBV10-3|11|.
CAISWQDEQYF
TGTGCCATCAGTTGGCAGGACGAGCAGTACTTC
>TRBJ1-3|.|TRBV2|16|TRBD1
CASSGPGQISGNTIYF
TGTGCCAGCAGTGGCCCGGGACAGATCTCTGGAAACACCATATATTTT
>TRBJ2-2|.|TRBV7-9|18|TRBD1
CASSFPVGQGVDTGELFF
TGTGCCAGCAGCTTCCCCGTCGGACAGGGTGTGGACACCGGGGAGCTGTTTTTT
>TRBJ1-2|.|TRBV19|15|TRBD1
CASSPAGTGGYGYTF
TGTGCCAGTAGCCCCGCCGGGACAGGGGGTTATGGCTACACCTTC
>TRBJ2-7|.|TRBV5-3|16|TRBD1
CARSLGGDRGHYEQYF
TGTGCCAGAAGCTTGGGTGGGGACAGGGGCCACTACGAGCAGTACTTC
>TRBJ2-1|.|TRBV11-3|16|TRBD2
CASSPLAGTSYNEQFF
TGTGCCAGCAGCCCACTAGCGGGGACCTCCTACAATGAGCAGTTCTTC
>TRBJ2-4|.|TRBV29-1|13|.
CSVEAATFGIQYF
TGCAGCGTTGAAGCTGCTACGTTCGGCATTCAGTACTTC
>TRBJ2-7|.|TRBV28|12|.
CAGGTQRSEQYF
TGTGCTGGGGGGACCCAAAGGTCCGAGCAGTACTTC
>TRBJ2-3|.|TRBV30|16|.
CAWSRPDGSRNRYAYF
TGTGCCTGGAGTCGCCCGGACGGGAGTAGGAACAGATACGCGTATTTT
>TRBJ2-4|.|TRBV4-1|16|.
CASSQDWGDLRSIQYF
TGCGCCAGCAGCCAAGATTGGGGGGACCTGAGGTCCATTCAGTACTTC
>TRBJ1-1|.|TRBV7-6|13|.
CASSPGQPGEAFF
TGTGCCAGCAGCCCCGGACAGCCGGGGGAAGCTTTCTTT
>TRBJ2-2|few|TRBV5-1|15|TRBD1
CASSLDRGDTGELFF
TGCGCCAGCAGCTTGGACAGGGGGGACACCGGGGAGCTGTTTTTT
>TRBJ2-1|.|TRBV5-4|15|.
CASSPGGSSYNEQFF
TGTGCCAGCAGCCCCGGAGGGAGCTCCTACAATGAGCAGTTCTTC
>TRBJ2-7|.|TRBV28|11|.
CATDIGYEQYF
TGTGCCACCGACATTGGTTACGAGCAGTACTTC
>TRBJ2-5|.|TRBV12-5|17|TRBD2
CASGTSGLAEGGETQYF
TGTGCTAGTGGTACCTCAGGACTAGCGGAAGGGGGAGAGACCCAGTACTTC
>TRBJ1-5|.|TRBV28|14|TRBD1
CATSPGTGIQPQHF
TGTGCCACTTCACCCGGGACAGGGATACAGCCCCAGCATTTT
>TRBJ2-7|.|TRBV5-1|15|TRBD2
CASSVLAGGTYEQYF
TGCGCCAGCAGTGTTCTAGCGGGAGGTACCTACGAGCAGTACTTC